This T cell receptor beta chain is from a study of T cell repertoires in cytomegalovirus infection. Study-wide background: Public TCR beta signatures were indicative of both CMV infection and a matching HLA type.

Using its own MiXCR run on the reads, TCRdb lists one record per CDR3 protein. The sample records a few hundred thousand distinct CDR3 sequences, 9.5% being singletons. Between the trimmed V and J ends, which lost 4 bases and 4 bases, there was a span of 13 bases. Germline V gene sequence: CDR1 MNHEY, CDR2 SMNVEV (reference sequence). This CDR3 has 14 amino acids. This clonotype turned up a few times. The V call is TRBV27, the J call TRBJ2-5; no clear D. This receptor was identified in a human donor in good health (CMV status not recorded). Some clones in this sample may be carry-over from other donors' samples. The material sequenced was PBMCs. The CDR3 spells CASSYKAQRETQYF. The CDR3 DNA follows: TGTGCCAGCAGTTATAAGGCGCAGCGAGAGACCCAGTACTTC.